This is a list of T cell receptor beta chains from one sample in a study of CD4 T cells in relation to SARS-CoV-2 and coronaviruses. These receptors' targets are unknown. The data were produced by immunoSEQ multiplex PCR, yet TCRdb's version contains in-frame clones alone and is incomplete. The data show 41,000 or so clones, with less than 85% seen just once and 4.5% held by the top ten. Input material: naive CD4+ T cells from PBMCs, cultured in vitro. These receptors were obtained from an adult with COVID-19. Each CDR3 is given with its conserved first and last residue. A clone size is listed for some rows: how often the clone was seen (once, few, many), or a class if it is expanded.

>TRBJ2-7|-|TRBV7-2
CASSSRRTGPYEQYF
>TRBJ1-3|-|TRBV24-1
CATSDTSSGNTIYF
>TRBJ2-3|-|TRBV19
CASGGSWVDTQYF
>TRBJ1-3|-|TRBV11-2
CASSLSLGNTIYF
>TRBJ1-1|once|TRBV5-4
CASSFLGTEAFF
>TRBJ1-2|-|TRBV4-2
CASSQATRVDGYTF
>TRBJ1-2|-|TRBV6-2/TRBV6-3
CASSYMVNYGYTF
>TRBJ2-1|-|TRBV19
CASSMTGTYNEQFF
>TRBJ2-2|-|TRBV9
CASSVGVNTGELFF
>TRBJ2-3|-|TRBV7-3
CASSLGPGQGPDTQYF
>TRBJ2-3|-|TRBV12-3/TRBV12-4
CASSFGLAGTQYF